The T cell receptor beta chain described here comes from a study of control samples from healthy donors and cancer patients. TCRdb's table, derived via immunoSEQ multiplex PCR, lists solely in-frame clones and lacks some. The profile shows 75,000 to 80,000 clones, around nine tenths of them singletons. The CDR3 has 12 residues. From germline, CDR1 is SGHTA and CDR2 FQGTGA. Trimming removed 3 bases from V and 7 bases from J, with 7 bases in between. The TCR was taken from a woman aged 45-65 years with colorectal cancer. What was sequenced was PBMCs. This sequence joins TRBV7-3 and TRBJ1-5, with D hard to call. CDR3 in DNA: TGTGCCAGCAGCTTCCGAAAACAGCCCCAGCATTTT. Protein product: CASSFRKQPQHF.